The T cell receptor beta chain described here comes from a study of CD8 T cells in ankylosing spondylitis. Each CDR3 protein gets one entry after TCRdb re-called the 5' RACE reads with MiXCR. The sample lists hundreds of thousands of distinct CDR3 sequences, roughly 25% occurring once. The CDR3 has 14 amino acids. With 2 bases clipped from V and 5 bases from J, the junction kept 3 bases outside the gene matches. Per the germline V gene, CDR1 is SGHDT and CDR2 is YYEEEE. About this clonotype itself: Antigen: not known.

Overall study results and limits: Certain motif variants had earlier been reported in reactive arthritis synovial fluid and blood. A TCR beta motif of several highly homologous variants appeared characteristic of ankylosing spondylitis blood. Disease-linked clones were found to be CD8+ and relatively rare in peripheral blood.

This TCR derives from a male donor with ankylosing spondylitis or in good health (not recorded which). The chain combines TRBV5-6 with TRBJ1-4; the match to TRBD1 covers 7 bases. The specimen was blood, either unsorted or a sorted T cell fraction (not recorded which). CDR3 in amino acids: CASSFKGANEKLFF. The CDR3 nucleotides read TGTGCCAGCAGCTTCAAGGGGGCCAATGAAAAACTGTTTTTT.